Sequencing of this T cell receptor (beta chain) was carried out in a study of T cell repertoires in cytomegalovirus infection. Study overall: CMV infection together with matching HLA type was indicated by public TCR beta signatures. Study-wide results and caveats: CMV carriers with the relevant HLA were identified by cumulative public TCR beta family frequency. Clonotypes of TCR beta that were HLA-C-restricted and CMV-specific dominated the ex vivo response.

TCRdb itself ran the reads through MiXCR, one entry per CDR3 protein. The repertoire has some 680,000 distinct CDR3 sequences, less than 40% of them found once; the top ten carry 2.8%. Notes on this clonotype: Its target is unknown.

This CDR3 spans 19 amino acids. CDR1 SGHAT and CDR2 FQNNGV come from the germline V gene. V lost 1 base to trimming and J lost 9 bases; unmatched junction nucleotides: 18. This sequence originates from a human donor in good health (CMV status not recorded). Some clones in this sample may be carry-over from other donors' samples. What was sequenced was PBMCs. The gene calls are TRBV11-2 and TRBJ2-1; TRBD1 matches 10 bases. In nucleotides, the CDR3 is TGTGCCAGCAGCTTAGCTGAAGGACTTGTGGGACAGGGGTTAAGTGAGCAGTTCTTC. Translated, it gives CASSLAEGLVGQGLSEQFF. The complete variable domain, with remaining parts taken from reference TRBV11-2 and TRBJ2-1, reads EAGVAQSPRYKIIEKRQSVAFWCNPISGHATLYWYQQILGQGPKLLIQFQNNGVVDDSQLPKDRFSAERLKGVDSTLKIQPAKLEDSAVYLCASSLAEGLVGQGLSEQFFGPGTRLTVL.